The 8 T cell receptor beta chains reported below all come from one sample, sequenced in a study of blood T cell repertoires in COVID-19. Repertoires were generated with immunoSEQ multiplex PCR, while TCRdb's copy carries only in-frame clones and drops some. Of hundreds of thousands of clones in the sample, 85% were seen once. Input material: PBMCs or T cells enriched from blood (not recorded which). The receptor source for this set is a man in his forties who had recovered from COVID-19.

This chain connects TRBV27 to TRBJ1-5; unclear D gene. Germline V CDR1 and CDR2: MNHEY, SMNVEV (reference sequence). CDR3 length: 16 amino acids. Between the trimmed V and J ends, which lost 10 bases and 0 bases, there was a span of 19 bases. The CDR3 DNA reads TGTGCCAAGAGCCCTGGGAGCGCCAATAGCAATCAGCCCCAGCATTTT. Translated: CAKSPGSANSNQPQHF.

This chain links TRBV19 with TRBJ2-2, with TRBD1 matching 12 bases. The germline V gene has CDR1 LNHDA and CDR2 SQIVND (reference sequence). The CDR3 has 15 residues. J lost 7 bases, V lost 6 bases, and 6 bases had no gene match. The CDR3 DNA is TGTGCCAGTAGCCAGGGACAGGGGGCGATCGGGGAGCTGTTTTTT. Its protein product is CASSQGQGAIGELFF.

The chain uses TRBV24-1 and TRBJ2-3; the match to TRBD2 covers 9 bases. This CDR3 is built from 14 residues. Losses at the gene ends were 5 bases for V and 2 bases for J; bases not matched to a gene: 1. Germline V lookup: CDR1 KGHDR, CDR2 SFDVKD. The DNA for the CDR3 is TGTGCCACCAGTGCTAGCGGGACCACAGATACGCAGTATTTT. It codes for CATSASGTTDTQYF.

J is TRBJ2-1 and V is TRBV5-1, with 7 bases lining up with TRBD2. The length of the CDR3 is 14 residues. The junction had 7 bases not matched to a gene; V was cut back by 7 bases and J by 3 bases. Germline CDR1 reads SGHRS; CDR2 reads YFSETQ. The DNA for the CDR3 is TGCGCCAGCGGGGAAACGGGAGGCTACAATGAGCAGTTCTTC. Encoded protein: CASGETGGYNEQFF.

The chain couples TRBV25-1 to TRBJ2-2; D is possibly TRBD1 (5 bases). Trimming removed 6 bases from V and 6 bases from J, with 11 bases in between. From germline, CDR1 is MGHDK and CDR2 SYGVNS. This CDR3 has 13 amino acids. In DNA, the CDR3 is TGTGCCAGCAGGGAAGGGGCGGCCGGGGAGCTGTTTTTT. It encodes CASREGAAGELFF.

This chain links TRBV5-4 with TRBJ1-3; D not resolved. The germline CDR1 and CDR2 sequences are SGHNT and YYREEE (reference sequence). CDR3 length equals 14 residues. Trimming cost V 4 bases and J 0 bases, with 8 bases left between them. The CDR3 nucleotides read TGTGCCAGCAGCCGCGCGATCTCTGGAAACACCATATATTTT. Protein sequence: CASSRAISGNTIYF.

V gene TRBV2 combines with J gene TRBJ1-1, with TRBD1 as a possible D gene (6 bases). The germline V gene encodes CDR1 SNHLY and CDR2 FYNNEI. The CDR3 sequence is 15 residues long. Trimming cost V 4 bases and J 1 base, with 13 bases left between them. The CDR3 spells CASSAYREGNTEAFF. DNA for the CDR3: TGTGCCAGCAGTGCCTACAGGGAAGGGAACACTGAAGCTTTCTTT.

This clone was seen a handful of times. The genes are TRBV5-1 and TRBJ2-6; 12 nucleotides align to TRBD1. V was pared by 3 bases and J by 4 bases, with 5 bases of the junction left unmatched. CDR1 is SGHRS and CDR2 is YFSETQ in the germline V gene. This CDR3 has 17 residues. The CDR3 region is CASSSRDRGRGANVLTF. The CDR3 bases are TGCGCCAGCAGCTCCCGGGACAGGGGGCGGGGGGCCAACGTCCTGACTTTC.